Listed below are T cell receptor beta chains from one sample, sequenced in a study of TIL therapy for anti-PD-1-resistant metastatic lung cancer. TCRdb's table, derived via immunoSEQ multiplex PCR, lists solely in-frame clones and lacks some. This table holds approximately 22,000 clones, about two thirds found once. Sequencing was performed on blood, taken at baseline. Source of these receptors: a person between 25 and 80 years old with non-small cell lung cancer. Each CDR3 is given with its conserved first and last residue. D genes are given only for firm matches. A row's size may be missing; if present it is once, few, many or a size class.

cdr3_nt: TGTGCCATCAGTGAGTCGAAAGGGCGGCAGAGGAACACTGAAGCTTTCTTT; cdr3_aa: CAISESKGRQRNTEAFF; d_call: -; clone_size: -; j_call: TRBJ1-1; v_call: TRBV10-3
cdr3_nt: TGTGCCAGCAGCTTAGATTGGACCGCCGAGACCCAGTACTTC; cdr3_aa: CASSLDWTAETQYF; d_call: -; clone_size: few; j_call: TRBJ2-5; v_call: TRBV11-3
cdr3_nt: TGTGCCAGCTCACCCGAGGGACTAGCGGGTTCCTACGAGCAGTACTTC; cdr3_aa: CASSPEGLAGSYEQYF; d_call: TRBD2; clone_size: -; j_call: TRBJ2-7; v_call: TRBV18
cdr3_nt: TGCAGCGTTAAGGGGAGGAGGAACGAGCAGTACTTC; cdr3_aa: CSVKGRRNEQYF; d_call: -; clone_size: -; j_call: TRBJ2-7; v_call: TRBV29-1
cdr3_nt: TGCGCCAGCAGTTCTACAGGGTTGGGACAGGAGACCCAGTACTTC; cdr3_aa: CASSSTGLGQETQYF; d_call: TRBD1; clone_size: -; j_call: TRBJ2-5; v_call: TRBV5-1
cdr3_nt: TGTGCCAGCAGCCCCGGGATCGTGGGGCAGGAGACCCAGTACTTC; cdr3_aa: CASSPGIVGQETQYF; d_call: -; clone_size: -; j_call: TRBJ2-5; v_call: TRBV14
cdr3_nt: TGTGCCAGCAGCCGAGGACAGGCGACCGGGGAGCTGTTTTTT; cdr3_aa: CASSRGQATGELFF; d_call: TRBD1; clone_size: few; j_call: TRBJ2-2; v_call: TRBV28
cdr3_nt: TGTGCCAGCACCCCGGCGGGTAATACTGAAGCTTTCTTT; cdr3_aa: CASTPAGNTEAFF; d_call: -; clone_size: -; j_call: TRBJ1-1; v_call: TRBV6-5
cdr3_nt: TGTGCCAGTCGCCACAGGGGAGGCAATCAGCCCCAGCATTTT; cdr3_aa: CASRHRGGNQPQHF; d_call: TRBD1; clone_size: few; j_call: TRBJ1-5; v_call: TRBV19
cdr3_nt: TGTGCCAGCAGCTCGCTCCTCGGTCTAGCGGGGGGGAAAAACATTCAGTACTTC; cdr3_aa: CASSSLLGLAGGKNIQYF; d_call: TRBD2; clone_size: -; j_call: TRBJ2-4; v_call: TRBV5-6
cdr3_nt: TGTGCCAGCTCTGAGACATCATATAGCAATCAGCCCCAGCATTTT; cdr3_aa: CASSETSYSNQPQHF; d_call: -; clone_size: -; j_call: TRBJ1-5; v_call: TRBV18
cdr3_nt: TGTGCCAGCAGCCAGGGCACAGATACGCAGTATTTT; cdr3_aa: CASSQGTDTQYF; d_call: -; clone_size: -; j_call: TRBJ2-3; v_call: TRBV3-1/TRBV3-2
cdr3_nt: TGTGCCTGGCGACAGGGGAATAGCAATCAGCCCCAGCATTTT; cdr3_aa: CAWRQGNSNQPQHF; d_call: TRBD1; clone_size: few; j_call: TRBJ1-5; v_call: TRBV30
cdr3_nt: TGCGCCAGCAGCCAAAAAGAGTCGGGACAGGGGTATTTAGTGGATGAAAAACTGTTTTTT; cdr3_aa: CASSQKESGQGYLVDEKLFF; d_call: TRBD1; clone_size: -; j_call: TRBJ1-4; v_call: TRBV4-1
cdr3_nt: TGCGCCAGCAGCTTGGAAGGCAGGGGCCTATCTGGTGGCTACACCTTC; cdr3_aa: CASSLEGRGLSGGYTF; d_call: -; clone_size: few; j_call: TRBJ1-2; v_call: TRBV5-1
cdr3_nt: TGTGCCAGCAGTGACTCAGGCGTTCTGTTCTTC; cdr3_aa: CASSDSGVLFF; d_call: -; clone_size: -; j_call: TRBJ2-1; v_call: TRBV6-4
cdr3_nt: TGTGCCAGCAGTTTAGCGGGAGGGCCCAATGAGCAGTTCTTC; cdr3_aa: CASSLAGGPNEQFF; d_call: TRBD2; clone_size: -; j_call: TRBJ2-1; v_call: TRBV6-5
cdr3_nt: TGTGCCAGCAGCCCCGAGGGAGGGTTCGATGAGCAGTTCTTC; cdr3_aa: CASSPEGGFDEQFF; d_call: TRBD2; clone_size: once; j_call: TRBJ2-1; v_call: TRBV7-2
cdr3_nt: TGCGCCAGCAGCCCTTACAGTGTCATGAACACTGAAGCTTTCTTT; cdr3_aa: CASSPYSVMNTEAFF; d_call: -; clone_size: medium-sized; j_call: TRBJ1-1; v_call: TRBV5-1
cdr3_nt: TGCGCCAGCAGCCCGGGGGGTGGGATCTTCACTGAAGCTTTCTTT; cdr3_aa: CASSPGGGIFTEAFF; d_call: -; clone_size: -; j_call: TRBJ1-1; v_call: TRBV5-1
cdr3_nt: TGTGCCAGCAGTATCATGAGGGGAGAGACCCAGTACTTC; cdr3_aa: CASSIMRGETQYF; d_call: -; clone_size: -; j_call: TRBJ2-5; v_call: TRBV12-3/TRBV12-4
cdr3_nt: TGCGCCAGCAGCTTGGCTGGGACGGAAAATGAAAAACTGTTTTTT; cdr3_aa: CASSLAGTENEKLFF; d_call: -; clone_size: -; j_call: TRBJ1-4; v_call: TRBV5-1
cdr3_nt: TGTGCCAGCAGCCGCGAGCGGGGCGTCTCCTACGAGCAGTACTTC; cdr3_aa: CASSRERGVSYEQYF; d_call: TRBD2; clone_size: -; j_call: TRBJ2-7; v_call: TRBV3-1/TRBV3-2
cdr3_nt: TGTGCCAGTAAACCGTGGTTTGGGCCCGCAACTAATGAAAAACTGTTTTTT; cdr3_aa: CASKPWFGPATNEKLFF; d_call: -; clone_size: -; j_call: TRBJ1-4; v_call: TRBV19
cdr3_nt: TGTGCCAGCAGCTCAAACCCTAGGGGGTCCTACAATGAGCAGTTCTTC; cdr3_aa: CASSSNPRGSYNEQFF; d_call: -; clone_size: -; j_call: TRBJ2-1; v_call: TRBV7-2
cdr3_nt: TGTGCTAGTGGTTTGCGAGCAACTAATGAAAAACTGTTTTTT; cdr3_aa: CASGLRATNEKLFF; d_call: -; clone_size: -; j_call: TRBJ1-4; v_call: TRBV12-5
cdr3_nt: TGTGCCAGCAGTGCCCATAGCGGGGACCCCTACGAGCAGTACTTC; cdr3_aa: CASSAHSGDPYEQYF; d_call: TRBD2; clone_size: few; j_call: TRBJ2-7; v_call: TRBV27
cdr3_nt: TGTGCCAGCAGCCCAAGGACGGGGATGAACACTGAAGCTTTCTTT; cdr3_aa: CASSPRTGMNTEAFF; d_call: -; clone_size: -; j_call: TRBJ1-1; v_call: TRBV5-5
cdr3_nt: TGTGCCAGCAGCTTTGGGCAGGGGGCAATCAATGAGCAGTTCTTC; cdr3_aa: CASSFGQGAINEQFF; d_call: TRBD1; clone_size: -; j_call: TRBJ2-1; v_call: TRBV7-9
cdr3_nt: TGCGCCAGCAGCGCCCAGACAGTCAATGAGCAGTTCTTC; cdr3_aa: CASSAQTVNEQFF; d_call: -; clone_size: -; j_call: TRBJ2-1; v_call: TRBV10-2
cdr3_nt: TGTGCCAGCAGTGAAGGTAGCTATAATCAGCCCCAGCATTTT; cdr3_aa: CASSEGSYNQPQHF; d_call: -; clone_size: few; j_call: TRBJ1-5; v_call: TRBV2
cdr3_nt: TGTGCCAGTAGTATTTCCAACAGGGACTATGGCTACACCTTC; cdr3_aa: CASSISNRDYGYTF; d_call: -; clone_size: -; j_call: TRBJ1-2; v_call: TRBV19
cdr3_nt: TGTGCCAGCAGTGAACGGGGACTAGCGGGGACCGGCGAGCAGTACTTC; cdr3_aa: CASSERGLAGTGEQYF; d_call: TRBD2; clone_size: -; j_call: TRBJ2-7; v_call: TRBV25-1
cdr3_nt: TGTGCCAGCAGTTTAGACCCAGGGGGCAGGTACGAGCAGTACTTC; cdr3_aa: CASSLDPGGRYEQYF; d_call: TRBD1; clone_size: -; j_call: TRBJ2-7; v_call: TRBV27
cdr3_nt: TGTGCCAGCAGCCCAGGCGGGACACCTTACTATGGCTACACCTTC; cdr3_aa: CASSPGGTPYYGYTF; d_call: -; clone_size: few; j_call: TRBJ1-2; v_call: TRBV7-9
cdr3_nt: TGCGCCAGCGGCCCCCCGGGCACTGAAGCTTTCTTT; cdr3_aa: CASGPPGTEAFF; d_call: -; clone_size: -; j_call: TRBJ1-1; v_call: TRBV10-1
cdr3_nt: TGTGCCAGCAGCTTACTTTGGGGGGGCACTGAAGCTTTCTTT; cdr3_aa: CASSLLWGGTEAFF; d_call: -; clone_size: -; j_call: TRBJ1-1; v_call: TRBV5-6
cdr3_nt: TGTGCCAGACAGGGGTTGGATGGCTACACCTTC; cdr3_aa: CARQGLDGYTF; d_call: TRBD1; clone_size: -; j_call: TRBJ1-2; v_call: TRBV6-5
cdr3_nt: TGTGCCAGCACCCTAGCGGCAGTCTACAATGAGCAGTTCTTC; cdr3_aa: CASTLAAVYNEQFF; d_call: TRBD2; clone_size: once; j_call: TRBJ2-1; v_call: TRBV6-5
cdr3_nt: TGTGCCAGCAGTTTCGACCCCAGGCCCCAGCATTTT; cdr3_aa: CASSFDPRPQHF; d_call: -; clone_size: few; j_call: TRBJ1-5; v_call: TRBV12-3/TRBV12-4
cdr3_nt: TGTGCCAGCAGCTCGACAGGGGGCGCGTGGAATGAGCAGTTCTTC; cdr3_aa: CASSSTGGAWNEQFF; d_call: TRBD1; clone_size: -; j_call: TRBJ2-1; v_call: TRBV7-2
cdr3_nt: TGTGCCAGCAGTTTAGAGGGTGGCACTGAAGCTTTCTTT; cdr3_aa: CASSLEGGTEAFF; d_call: -; clone_size: -; j_call: TRBJ1-1; v_call: TRBV27
cdr3_nt: TGCGCCAGCAGCTTGCGACCCCGGACAGTTAACTCTGGAAACACCATATATTTT; cdr3_aa: CASSLRPRTVNSGNTIYF; d_call: -; clone_size: -; j_call: TRBJ1-3; v_call: TRBV5-1
cdr3_nt: TGTGCCAGTAGTACAGGAGGTGGGCCCTACAATGAGCAGTTCTTC; cdr3_aa: CASSTGGGPYNEQFF; d_call: -; clone_size: -; j_call: TRBJ2-1; v_call: TRBV19
cdr3_nt: TGTGCCAGCAGCTTAAGGACAGGGAACGTCGGGGAGCTGTTTTTT; cdr3_aa: CASSLRTGNVGELFF; d_call: TRBD1; clone_size: -; j_call: TRBJ2-2; v_call: TRBV7-2
cdr3_nt: TGTGCCAGTACAACAGGGTCCCCTTACTATGGCTACACCTTC; cdr3_aa: CASTTGSPYYGYTF; d_call: -; clone_size: -; j_call: TRBJ1-2; v_call: TRBV19
cdr3_nt: TGTGCCAGTAGTATAGCACTGTACACTGAAGCTTTCTTT; cdr3_aa: CASSIALYTEAFF; d_call: -; clone_size: few; j_call: TRBJ1-1; v_call: TRBV19
cdr3_nt: TGTGCCAGCAGCGTAGTACCCGAAGAGACCCAGTACTTC; cdr3_aa: CASSVVPEETQYF; d_call: -; clone_size: -; j_call: TRBJ2-5; v_call: TRBV9
cdr3_nt: TGTGCCAGCAGCGTAGCTACTAGCGGGGTAACTGAGCAGTTCTTC; cdr3_aa: CASSVATSGVTEQFF; d_call: TRBD2; clone_size: -; j_call: TRBJ2-1; v_call: TRBV9